This T cell receptor (beta chain) originates from a study of regulatory T cells in long-lasting Graves disease. Study in general: Patients met the persistent Graves' disease definition after over 5 years of antithyroid drugs with positive TSH receptor antibodies.

This clonotype was observed many times. What it binds is unknown. Time point described: persistent/refractory GD, antithyroid drugs over 5 years with positive TRAb. PBMC-extracted RNA yielded the TCR library. Construction of TCR beta libraries relied on iRepertoire HTBI primers and on Arm-PCR targeting CDR3 regions. In the original workflow: Taken together, the samples had roughly 56 TRBV and more than 11 TRBJ segments identified. TCRdb re-called the multiplex PCR reads with MiXCR, one entry per CDR3 protein. What appears here as the V and J calls and clone size reflects TCRdb's work, not the paper's. The data show around 340,000 distinct CDR3 sequences, around 20% seen once. CDR3 length: 13 residues. Trimming took 3 bases from V and 5 from J, leaving 10 bases between them. Germline V gives CDR1 SNHLY, CDR2 FYNNEI. Study-level findings and limits: Persistent-disease Graves' patients showed less TCR diversity than new cases. Favored usage of TRBV28, TRBJ1-2 and TRBJ2-5 was recorded in persistent disease.

V usage is TRBV2 and J usage is TRBJ1-1; D not resolved. The specimen was peripheral blood mononuclear cells (PBMCs), collected when the disease was refractory, from a patient treated with antithyroid drugs. The receptor was isolated from a female donor with Graves disease. The CDR3 nucleotides are TGTGCCAGCAGTGAGTTTGGTGTGACTGAAGCTTTCTTT. Translation: CASSEFGVTEAFF.